A selection of T cell receptor beta chains follows, all from one sample in a study of blood T cell repertoires in COVID-19. Repertoires were generated with immunoSEQ multiplex PCR, while TCRdb's copy carries only in-frame clones and drops some. The table includes more than 95,000 clones, roughly nine tenths detected once. The source material was peripheral blood. Receptor source: a man aged 70-80 years who had recovered from COVID-19. CDR3s include the opening cysteine and the closing phenylalanine or tryptophan. Fields, in order: D gene, V gene, J gene, clone size, CDR3 DNA, CDR3 protein. The D gene is left open where the match is weak. Size is stated for part of the rows, as once, few or many counts, or as a class when the clone is expanded.

D: .; V: TRBV12-2; J: TRBJ2-1; size: few; DNA: TGTGCAAGTCGCTTAACCGCTAGCGGCCCTGTCAGGGAGCAGTTCTTC; CDR3: CASRLTASGPVREQFF
D: .; V: TRBV7-3; J: TRBJ2-1; size: .; DNA: TGTGCCAGCAGTTTCGTACGGGACAATGAGCAGTTCTTC; CDR3: CASSFVRDNEQFF
D: TRBD2; V: TRBV10-1; J: TRBJ2-3; size: .; DNA: TGCGCCAGCTGTGCTAGCGGGAGCCCAGATACGCAGTATTTT; CDR3: CASCASGSPDTQYF
D: .; V: TRBV7-2; J: TRBJ2-3; size: .; DNA: TGTGCCAGCAGCCGAGGGAGCACAGATACGCAGTATTTT; CDR3: CASSRGSTDTQYF
D: .; V: TRBV27; J: TRBJ1-6; size: .; DNA: TGTGCCAGCAGTTTGCTGCAGGGAAAGGATTCACCCCTCCACTTT; CDR3: CASSLLQGKDSPLHF
D: TRBD2; V: TRBV9; J: TRBJ2-1; size: .; DNA: TGTGCCAGCAGCCCAGAAGGACTAGCGGACAATGAGCAGTTCTTC; CDR3: CASSPEGLADNEQFF
D: .; V: TRBV27; J: TRBJ2-7; size: .; DNA: TGTGCCAGCAGCCCGGGTCGATCCTACGAGCAGTACTTC; CDR3: CASSPGRSYEQYF
D: TRBD1; V: TRBV30; J: TRBJ1-6; size: few; DNA: TGTGCCTGGATCTCCCGGGACAGGGTGACATTTGGTTCACCCCTCCACTTT; CDR3: CAWISRDRVTFGSPLHF
D: .; V: TRBV5-1; J: TRBJ1-3; size: once; DNA: TGCGCCAGCAGCCGCGGGTCTCAGATGGGGAACACCATATATTTT; CDR3: CASSRGSQMGNTIYF
D: .; V: TRBV5-1; J: TRBJ1-2; size: .; DNA: TGCGCCAGCAGCTTGGCTGCTAACTATGGCTACACCTTC; CDR3: CASSLAANYGYTF
D: TRBD1; V: TRBV6-5; J: TRBJ2-7; size: .; DNA: TGTGCCAGCGGATCCGGGACAGGGACCCACGAGCAGTACTTC; CDR3: CASGSGTGTHEQYF
D: TRBD1; V: TRBV6-6; J: TRBJ2-1; size: .; DNA: TGTGCCAGCAGTTCCCGACAGGGGGCCTACAATGAGCAGTTCTTC; CDR3: CASSSRQGAYNEQFF
D: .; V: TRBV19; J: TRBJ1-1; size: .; DNA: TGTGCCAGTAGTATAGATCTTCAGGTCATCCGGGCTTTCTTT; CDR3: CASSIDLQVIRAFF
D: TRBD2; V: TRBV28; J: TRBJ2-7; size: .; DNA: TGTGCCAGCAGTAGTTCCGGGACTAGCGGAGACGAGCAGTACTTC; CDR3: CASSSSGTSGDEQYF
D: .; V: TRBV5-1; J: TRBJ1-2; size: .; DNA: TGCGCCAGCAGCTTGTTGGCGGGGGCTGGCTACACCTTC; CDR3: CASSLLAGAGYTF
D: TRBD1; V: TRBV6-2/TRBV6-3; J: TRBJ1-5; size: .; DNA: TGTGCCAGCAGTTTACAGGGGGCAAGTGGCAATCAGCCCCAGCATTTT; CDR3: CASSLQGASGNQPQHF
D: .; V: TRBV19; J: TRBJ1-2; size: .; DNA: TGTGCCAGTAGTATAGATGGTAACGCGCCAGGGGTTGGCTACACCTTC; CDR3: CASSIDGNAPGVGYTF
D: .; V: TRBV19; J: TRBJ1-2; size: .; DNA: TGTGCCAGTAGCAGCACAGGATGGGAAGGCTACACCTTC; CDR3: CASSSTGWEGYTF
D: TRBD1; V: TRBV5-1; J: TRBJ2-1; size: .; DNA: TGCGCCAGCAGCTCCACAGGGGGGCGCTACAATGAGCAGTTCTTC; CDR3: CASSSTGGRYNEQFF
D: .; V: TRBV5-1; J: TRBJ2-3; size: .; DNA: TGCGCCAGCAGCTTGGCGGGGGATGTCACAGATACGCAGTATTTT; CDR3: CASSLAGDVTDTQYF
D: .; V: TRBV7-2; J: TRBJ2-5; size: once; DNA: TGTGCCAGCAGCTTGACCCGCGGGGAGACCCAGTACTTC; CDR3: CASSLTRGETQYF
D: TRBD1; V: TRBV6-2/TRBV6-3; J: TRBJ1-5; size: .; DNA: TGTGCCAGCAGTTATGGGACAGGGTCTTCTCAGCCCCAGCATTTT; CDR3: CASSYGTGSSQPQHF
D: .; V: TRBV7-6; J: TRBJ1-3; size: .; DNA: TGTGCCAGCAGCTTATGGCAGGGATACTCTGGAAACACCATATATTTT; CDR3: CASSLWQGYSGNTIYF
D: TRBD1; V: TRBV12-5; J: TRBJ1-2; size: .; DNA: TGTGCTAGTGGTTTGAGCGCCGGGACAGGGTTACACTATGGCTACACCTTC; CDR3: CASGLSAGTGLHYGYTF
D: TRBD2; V: TRBV7-6; J: TRBJ2-1; size: .; DNA: TGTGCCAGCAGCTCTAGCGGGAGCGAGGGGGGTGAGCAGTTCTTC; CDR3: CASSSSGSEGGEQFF
D: TRBD1; V: TRBV7-9; J: TRBJ2-7; size: .; DNA: TGTGCCAGCAGCTCCCGGGACAGGATGTCCTACGAGCAGTACTTC; CDR3: CASSSRDRMSYEQYF
D: TRBD1; V: TRBV5-1; J: TRBJ1-3; size: .; DNA: TGCGCCAGCAGCTCGATGGGACAGGGCGGAAACACCATATATTTT; CDR3: CASSSMGQGGNTIYF
D: TRBD1; V: TRBV29-1; J: TRBJ1-5; size: .; DNA: TGCAGCGTTTGGACAGGGGTGTCCGGGCCCCAGCATTTT; CDR3: CSVWTGVSGPQHF
D: .; V: TRBV21-1; J: TRBJ2-6; size: .; DNA: TGTGCCAGCAGCAAGGACAGGGCGAGCTCTGGGGCCAACGTCCTGACTTTC; CDR3: CASSKDRASSGANVLTF
D: TRBD2; V: TRBV19; J: TRBJ2-1; size: once; DNA: TGTGCCAGTAGTCTCCGGGGACTACCCTCCTACAATGAGCAGTTCTTC; CDR3: CASSLRGLPSYNEQFF
D: TRBD2; V: TRBV30; J: TRBJ2-1; size: .; DNA: TGTGCCTGGGGTCAAGCGGGAGCGCATGAGCAGTTCTTC; CDR3: CAWGQAGAHEQFF
D: .; V: TRBV6-5; J: TRBJ2-7; size: .; DNA: TGTGCCAGCAGCCGGGACACCTACGAGCAGTACTTC; CDR3: CASSRDTYEQYF
D: TRBD1; V: TRBV7-8; J: TRBJ1-2; size: once; DNA: TGTGCCAGCAGCCGGGACAGGGCTTATGGCTACACCTTC; CDR3: CASSRDRAYGYTF
D: .; V: TRBV5-1; J: TRBJ2-5; size: .; DNA: TGCGCCAGCAGCTTTCCAGGGTCCGGAGAGACCCAGTACTTC; CDR3: CASSFPGSGETQYF
D: TRBD2; V: TRBV5-1; J: TRBJ2-2; size: .; DNA: TGCGCCAGCAGCTTGGCCCTAGCGGCGAACACCGGGGAGCTGTTTTTT; CDR3: CASSLALAANTGELFF
D: .; V: TRBV28; J: TRBJ2-5; size: once; DNA: TGTGCCAGCAGTTTACCAGGGCCCCCGGAAGAGACCCAGTACTTC; CDR3: CASSLPGPPEETQYF
D: .; V: TRBV27; J: TRBJ2-7; size: .; DNA: TGTGCCAGCAGTCCTACAGGGTTCTACGAGCAGTACTTC; CDR3: CASSPTGFYEQYF
D: .; V: TRBV6-5; J: TRBJ1-6; size: .; DNA: TGTGCCAGCCAGAGAGGGCCCCTCAATAATTCACCCCTCCACTTT; CDR3: CASQRGPLNNSPLHF
D: TRBD1; V: TRBV12-3/TRBV12-4; J: TRBJ1-5; size: .; DNA: TGTGCCAGCAGATTAAACAGGGGCCAGCCCCAGCATTTT; CDR3: CASRLNRGQPQHF
D: TRBD2; V: TRBV30; J: TRBJ2-2; size: .; DNA: TGTGCCCGGGCTAGCGGGAGGGCTGTCGGGGAGCTGTTTTTT; CDR3: CARASGRAVGELFF
D: .; V: TRBV18; J: TRBJ2-5; size: .; DNA: TGTGCCAGCTCACCCAGACTGATGGGTGGGGAGACCCAGTACTTC; CDR3: CASSPRLMGGETQYF
D: TRBD1; V: TRBV11-2; J: TRBJ2-2; size: .; DNA: TGTGCCAGCAGCTTAGTGGGGACAGTCTTCACCGGGGAGCTGTTTTTT; CDR3: CASSLVGTVFTGELFF
D: .; V: TRBV28; J: TRBJ1-4; size: many; DNA: TGTGCCAGCAGTTTAGCAGGTTGGGAAAAACTGTTTTTT; CDR3: CASSLAGWEKLFF
D: TRBD1; V: TRBV4-3; J: TRBJ1-2; size: .; DNA: TGCGCCAGCAGCCAAGAAGGGGGGACAGGGGTTAACTATGGCTACACCTTC; CDR3: CASSQEGGTGVNYGYTF
D: .; V: TRBV7-2; J: TRBJ1-6; size: .; DNA: TGTGCCAGCAGCTTAGTCAGCCAGGGGAGCTCCTATAATTCACCCCTCCACTTT; CDR3: CASSLVSQGSSYNSPLHF
D: TRBD1; V: TRBV2; J: TRBJ1-5; size: few; DNA: TGTGCCAGCAGGGGGGACAGGGGCAGACAGCCCCAGCATTTT; CDR3: CASRGDRGRQPQHF
D: TRBD2; V: TRBV10-1; J: TRBJ2-1; size: .; DNA: TGCGCCAGCAGGACACGAGGGCGGGAGGTGAACAATGAGCAGTTCTTC; CDR3: CASRTRGREVNNEQFF
D: .; V: TRBV7-6; J: TRBJ1-1; size: .; DNA: TGTGCCAGCAGCCCGCTGGACACAGCTTTCTTT; CDR3: CASSPLDTAFF